The clone carrying this T cell receptor beta chain was picked up many times. The antigen remains unidentified. Germline trimming cut 3 bases from V and 5 bases from J; bases unmatched to any gene: 9. The CDR3 totals 14 residues. Germline CDR1 is DFQATT and CDR2 is SNEGSKA (reference sequence). This entry comes from a study of CD8 T cells in ankylosing spondylitis. Broader study findings: About 8 highly homologous variants made up a TCR beta motif, and this motif appeared characteristic of ankylosing spondylitis blood. Disease-linked clones reportedly concentrated significantly in matched ankylosing spondylitis synovial fluid.

TCRdb used MiXCR to reprocess the 5' RACE reads, holding one entry per CDR3 protein. The sample shows 90,000 to 100,000 distinct CDR3 sequences, roughly 8.3% of them seen only once. The sequencing sample was made of blood, either unsorted or a sorted T cell fraction (not recorded which). The gene calls are TRBV20-1 and TRBJ1-2, with 7 bases aligning to TRBD1. The clonotype originates from a male donor with ankylosing spondylitis or in good health (not recorded which). CDR3 sequence reads: CSASLGRGSYGYTF. CDR3 sequence (DNA): TGCAGTGCTAGTCTCGGCAGGGGGAGTTATGGCTACACCTTC.